A single T cell receptor beta chain is shown here with its context. In this sample, this clone turned up a few times. What antigen it recognizes has not been identified. Nothing much larger sits one base from this clone, and base qualities are not available. The entry originates in a study of control samples from healthy donors and cancer patients (dated by TCRdb to 2020 to 2022). Libraries were prepared through the immunoSEQ multiplex PCR assay. Entries here come from immuneACCESS through TCRdb and include only in-frame sequences with V and J called. Some clones fail to appear in such tables; in the studies checked, an unresolved V gene covers under half of the shortfall, and the cause of the remainder is unknown. This sample holds fewer than 95,000 clones; more than 85% were observed only once. Together, the top ten hold around 1.3% of the sample. The receptor was isolated from a woman aged 45-65 years in good health. The sample comprised blood.

The DNA sequence is as follows: TGTGCCAGCAGGGCCCTAAGAGCCCCCACAGATACGCAGTATTTT. Its product reads: CASRALRAPTDTQYF. The receptor chain draws on TRBV11-2 and TRBJ2-3, with an unclear D gene assignment. V is pared back by 6 bases and J by 2 bases, with 15 bases lying between the germline termini. The CDR3 has 15 amino acids, counting the end cysteine and phenylalanine. The entry retains the CDR3 DNA only, 45 bases that are in frame from base 1. The germline V gene gives CDR1 as SGHAT and CDR2 as FQNNGV. The reference TRBV11-2 and TRBJ2-3 proteins fill in what lies around the CDR3, so the full variable domain reads EAGVAQSPRYKIIEKRQSVAFWCNPISGHATLYWYQQILGQGPKLLIQFQNNGVVDDSQLPKDRFSAERLKGVDSTLKIQPAKLEDSAVYLCASRALRAPTDTQYFGPGTRLTVL.